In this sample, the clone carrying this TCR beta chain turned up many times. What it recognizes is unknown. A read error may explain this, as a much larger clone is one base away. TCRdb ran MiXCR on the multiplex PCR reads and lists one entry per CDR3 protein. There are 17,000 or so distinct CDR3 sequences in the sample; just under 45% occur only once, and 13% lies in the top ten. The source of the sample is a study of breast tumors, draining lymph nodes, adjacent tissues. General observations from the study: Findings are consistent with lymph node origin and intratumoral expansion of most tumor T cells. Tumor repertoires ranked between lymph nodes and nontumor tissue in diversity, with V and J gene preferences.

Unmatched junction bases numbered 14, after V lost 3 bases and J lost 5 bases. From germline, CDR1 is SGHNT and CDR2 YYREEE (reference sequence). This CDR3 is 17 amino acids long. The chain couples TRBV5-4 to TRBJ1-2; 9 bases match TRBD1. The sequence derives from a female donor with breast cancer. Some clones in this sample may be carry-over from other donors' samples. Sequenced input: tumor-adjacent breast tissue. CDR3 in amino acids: CASSWGSEQGALYGYTF. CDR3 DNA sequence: TGTGCCAGCAGCTGGGGATCAGAACAGGGGGCTTTGTATGGCTACACCTTC.